This T cell receptor (beta chain) derives from a study of T-cell reconstitution after alpha-beta-depleted transplantation in children (dated by TCRdb to the mid-2010s). About the full investigation: The study quantitatively tracked T-cell immune reconstitution after TCRalphabeta/CD19-depleted allogeneic hematopoietic cell transplantation in children using TCR repertoire profiling. Beyond this particular receptor, the publication reports: The apparently early recovery of alphabetaT-cell counts about two months after transplant reportedly depended on only several hundred rapidly expanded clones that came from non-depleted graft cells. The high TCRbeta diversity at day 60 in some patients was ascribed to recipient T cells and intrathymic progenitors that had survived conditioning. The frequencies of hyperexpanded clones fell over the following months, and after one year, T-cell counts and TCRbeta diversity were mostly attributed to newly produced T cells.

The library was prepared using PCR. Instrument on record: Illumina HiSeq 2500. To normalize quantification of the TCRbeta repertoire, the TCR libraries were built with molecular barcoding that relied on unique molecular identifiers. Starting from the raw public reads, TCRdb applied fastp trimming at Q25, assembled clones with MiXCR and retained in-frame beta chains. Each CDR3 protein gets just one entry, which takes the most common genes and DNA from the rows behind it. The sample yields about 130,000 distinct CDR3 sequences; more than 9.5% were counted once. Approximately 25% of the sample belongs to the ten largest clones. Taken from cysteine to phenylalanine, the CDR3 has 15 residues. Just CDR3 DNA is preserved here, 45 bases in frame from base 1. Taken from the germline V gene, the CDR1 and CDR2 loops are SGHRS and YFSETQ. V is clipped by 1 base and J by 2 bases, and the sequence between their germline boundaries is 13 bases long.

Many counts were recorded for this clonotype. There is no known antigen for this receptor. No qualities accompany the bases; no much larger clone lies one base away. Per the publication, the treatment or condition label means: allogeneic hematopoietic cell transplantation with graft depleted of TCRalphabeta T cells and CD19 B cells. The transplant recipients were children given TCRalphabeta/CD19-depleted allogeneic hematopoietic cell grafts. The rearrangement combines TRBV5-1 with TRBJ2-7; a tentative D match to TRBD2 spans 6 bases. The source material was PBMCs, mostly from graft donor cells, sampled 180 days after TCRalphabeta/CD19-depleted stem cell transplant. This sequence originates from a girl under three years old who had a stem cell transplant for combined immunodeficiency, so the T cells may come from the graft donor. The CDR3 protein is CASSLSKGGAYEQYF. The DNA reads as follows: TGCGCCAGCAGCTTGTCAAAAGGAGGGGCCTACGAGCAGTACTTC.